The 5 T cell receptor beta chains in this list originate from one sample, sequenced in a study of T cell clonality in common variable immunodeficiency. Study conclusions and caveats: Fewer deletions and N-nucleotide insertions were reportedly seen in common variable immunodeficiency TCR beta sequences.

Sequencing was performed with immunoSEQ multiplex PCR; in TCRdb, only in-frame clones are kept and a portion is missing. The data show approximately 20,000 clones, with none appearing a single time. Their target antigens are unknown. The material sequenced was peripheral blood mononuclear cells. All receptors derive from a human donor with common variable immunodeficiency.

This clone has a count of ten or more. The read falls 3 residues short of the CDR3 end, and the missing part is taken from the germline J gene. Other DNA variants within this sample encode the same CDR3. V gene TRBV20-1 combines with J gene TRBJ2-1; TRBD2 matches 10 bases. This CDR3 contains 15 residues. The germline V gene has CDR1 DFQATT and CDR2 SNEGSKA (reference sequence). J was trimmed by 9 bases and V by 0 bases; bases with no gene match: 8. The CDR3 reads CSARDGASGSSEQFF. CDR3 DNA (partial): TGCAGTGCTAGAGATGGCGCTAGCGGGAGTAGTGAG.

In its sample, this clone was seen many times. The DNA ends 3 residues before the CDR3 does, and the rest of the CDR3 is filled in from the germline J gene. The chain recombines TRBV27 with TRBJ2-7, with D perhaps TRBD1 (6 bases). Germline CDR1 is MNHEY and CDR2 is SMNVEV (reference sequence). The ends were cut back, 6 bases at V and 2 bases at J, with 14 bases in the middle. CDR3 length: 14 amino acids. The sequenced CDR3 bases are TGTGCCAGCAGGATAAACAGGGCTCCCTACGAG. Translation gives CASRINRAPYE. The whole CDR3 sequence reads CASRINRAPYEQYF.

This clone has ten or more counts. The CDR3 goes on 3 residues after the read ends, and that part is filled in from the germline J gene. V is TRBV28 and J is TRBJ2-7, with 12 bases fitting TRBD2. CDR3 length: 17 amino acids. CDR1 and CDR2 (germline): MDHEN, SYDVKM. V gave up 5 bases and J gave up 2 bases; unmatched junction bases: 10. The CDR3 here is CASSHSVTSGRPYEQYF. The sequenced CDR3 bases are TGTGCCAGCAGTCACAGCGTGACTAGCGGGAGACCCTACGAG.

By share, this clone ranks as medium-sized. The read gets to within 3 residues of the CDR3 end, and the germline J gene fills in the rest. The chain has TRBV28 and TRBJ1-5; D is uncertain. Germline CDR1 MDHEN, CDR2 SYDVKM. The CDR3 has 12 amino acids. Trimming took off 9 bases at V and 0 bases at J, with 6 bases between the two ends. CDR3 DNA (partial): TGTGCCAGTATATCTAGCAATCAGCCC. Translation gives CASISSNQP. In full, the CDR3 reads CASISSNQPQHF.

Concerning this clone itself: The read finishes 3 residues shy of the CDR3 end, and the germline J gene is used to complete it. The chain has TRBV20-1 and TRBJ2-7; TRBD1 is a possible D gene (6 bases). CDR3 length: 13 amino acids. Germline lookup yields CDR1 DFQATT and CDR2 SNEGSKA (reference sequence). Trimming took off 3 bases at V and 2 bases at J, with 11 bases between the two ends. The sequenced part of the CDR3 DNA is TGCAGTGCTAGTTACGGACAGCCCTACGAG. Protein sequence: CSASYGQPYE. The whole CDR3 protein is CSASYGQPYEQYF.